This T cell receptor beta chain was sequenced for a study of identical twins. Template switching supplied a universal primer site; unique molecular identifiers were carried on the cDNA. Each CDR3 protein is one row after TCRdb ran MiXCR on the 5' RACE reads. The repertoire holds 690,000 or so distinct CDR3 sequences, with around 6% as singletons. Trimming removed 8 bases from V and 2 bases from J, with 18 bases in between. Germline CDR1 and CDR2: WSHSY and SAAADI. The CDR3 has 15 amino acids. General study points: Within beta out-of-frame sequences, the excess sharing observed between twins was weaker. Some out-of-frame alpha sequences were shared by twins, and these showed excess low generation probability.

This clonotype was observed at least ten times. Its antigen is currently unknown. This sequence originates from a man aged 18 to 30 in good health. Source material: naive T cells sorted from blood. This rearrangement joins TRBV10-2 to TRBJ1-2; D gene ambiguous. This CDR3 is CASRIATATNYGYTF. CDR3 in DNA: TGCGCCAGCCGAATTGCCACAGCCACCAACTATGGCTACACCTTC.